The text below deals with one T cell receptor (beta chain). The specificity of this receptor is unknown. Nothing much larger sits one base from this clone, and base qualities are not available. These data come from a study of cytomegalovirus exposure and HLA in healthy donors (dated by TCRdb to about 2017). Concerning the study at large: An earlier analysis of roughly 630 of the donors reported 250 to 350 Gb of sequence data and 100 million to 130 million unique TCR beta sequences from about 179 million T cells. The number of typed donors differed by locus: 629-630 for A, B, C, DRB1 and DQB1; approximately 520 for DQA1; fewer than 610 for DPA1; and roughly 450 for DPB1. Donor age, sex, ethnicity and CMV serostatus were compiled alongside the repertoire data. On average, roughly 240,000 unique TCR beta nucleotide sequences were sequenced per donor among fewer than 500 genotyped donors of the cohort, with roughly 19% of those sequences being non-productive. In a later genetic analysis, genome-wide SNP genotypes for about 55% of the roughly 700 donors were used, and that subset was treated as a discovery cohort. All discovery cohort repertoires had been generated on a single sequencing platform. The later analysis used no new phenotypic data to find candidate immune exposures, relying instead on TCR beta sequences and their occurrence across donors. To predict cytomegalovirus infection status, the study combined high-throughput TCR immunosequencing, statistical association of individual TCRs with disease status, and machine learning. Because of strong linkage in the cohort, roughly five DR-DQ haplotypes were treated as single units for association and clustering. A later analysis re-examined previously published TCR beta repertoires from roughly 720 donors and added high-resolution HLA genotyping to investigate patterns of TCR occurrence. Roughly 300 gigabases of sequencing data and some 85 million unique TCR sequences were included in an early release covering around 600 HLA-typed donors. The aim of the study was to test whether cataloging public T cell receptors could identify signatures of past pathogen exposure. Class I and class II HLA loci were covered by the typing at four-digit resolution. Among the roughly 400 genotyped donors, around 81% belonged to the genetic ancestry cluster associated with self-reported Caucasian donors. In addition to the first cohort of around 670 subjects, a separate validation cohort of approximately 130 different subjects was used. Using immunosequencing, the study profiled T cell repertoires from 666 subjects and related those repertoires to cytomegalovirus serostatus. To decide whether each TCR beta V gene segment behaved as functional or pseudogenic, an earlier analysis of several hundred of the donors relied on high-throughput TCR beta sequencing.

The study at large found these results: Strong co-occurrence of HLA alleles, especially DR and DQ, made assigning TCR associations to individual alleles difficult. A further reported finding was that TCR beta sequences accurately predicted the HLA-A and HLA-B alleles for most subjects in the first cohort. Correlated functional status among segregating V segments might be attributable to linkage disequilibrium, but an unknown experimental factor could not be ruled out. Most TCR sequences were observed very rarely across donors, whereas some public TCRs were present in many individuals. The study listed 164 TCR beta chains as associated with cytomegalovirus. Compared with equally common non-associated chains, HLA-associated TCR beta chains in a later analysis were more clonally expanded and had lower generation probabilities. Immune exposure information for the cohort was limited to CMV serostatus. In an earlier analysis of 587 of the donors, most TCR beta V segments were observed in productive rearrangements about 87% or about 30% of the time, broadly matching IMGT annotations. In both the original and validation cohorts, the classifier was reported to diagnose cytomegalovirus status with high specificity and sensitivity. A later analysis found that TCR association rates varied across HLA loci, with DRB1 alleles showing the most associated TCRs and HLA-C alleles the fewest. According to a later analysis, most CMV-associated TCR beta chains appeared to be HLA-restricted, and the HLA associations seemed to be driven largely by CMV exposure. Because some donors lacked HLA typing at each locus, the association tests relied only on the typed subset. Several of the top co-occurrence clusters appeared to be linked to parvovirus B19, influenza, CMV and Epstein-Barr virus, according to a later analysis. In this cohort, only TCR beta chains were sequenced, and detectable features were limited by the absence of alpha or paired-chain data. A later genetic analysis associated a missense DCLRE1C variant with V-gene and J-gene trimming of TCR beta chains, and an independent cohort replicated the association. A cluster of highly shared sequence variants was judged likely to be a technical artifact of the sequencing pipeline. Sequencing depth was assumed to be roughly uniform across donors in the presence/absence analyses, though that assumption may not hold. It was suggested by the authors that the approach could potentially be generalized to other disease states and immunological phenotypes. In vitro tests confirmed that three of the cytomegalovirus-associated TCR beta chains recognize cytomegalovirus antigens. About 17 rarely observed V segments, including chromosome 9 orphons, were excluded from the earlier analysis of 550 to 700 of the donors because counts were too low. Specific HLA alleles were associated with some 15,000 TCR beta sequences at a false discovery rate of 0.05 in a later analysis. Compared with the approximately 700-donor mean, donors in an Asian-associated ancestry cluster had fewer N-insertions in productive TCRs, according to a later genetic analysis.

Libraries were prepared through the immunoSEQ multiplex PCR assay. For the multiplex PCR, a mixture combining 60 forward primers for TCR Vbeta segments and 13 reverse primers for TCR Jbeta segments was used. Amplification of the CDR3 region of rearranged TCR beta genes was performed with a multiplex PCR assay on genomic DNA. Amplified TCR beta libraries were sequenced as 87-base-pair reads on the Illumina HiSeq System. From the authors' description of their analysis: Across the 666 repertoires, a later analysis counted tens of millions of unique TCR beta chains, some 11 million of which were shared by at least two donors. Raw reads were error-corrected and collapsed into unique sequences by a nearest-neighbor algorithm in which closely related sequences were merged to remove PCR and sequencing errors. V, D and J gene segments were assigned by aligning CDR3 sequences to IMGT reference sequences. For a sequence to be retained, a match of at least six nucleotides to both a V gene segment and a J gene segment was required. Rearrangements were classified as productive when the CDR3 lacked stop codons and remained in frame with V and J, and all other rearrangements were classified as non-productive. Following IMGT convention, CDR3 was defined as the stretch from the second conserved V-encoded cysteine to the conserved J-encoded phenylalanine. The earlier analysis of a few hundred of the donors excluded sequences that lacked an unambiguous match to a single V gene segment. In an earlier analysis of approximately 590 of the donors, V segments were called functional above 56.7% productive rearrangements and were called segregating when the between-donor standard deviation exceeded 5%. To diagnose cytomegalovirus status from the catalog of TCR beta chain sequences, a statistical classification framework was built. In a later analysis, V and J genes were assigned by comparing TCR nucleotide sequences against IMGT/GENE-DB human TR gene sequences. The TCRdist pipeline was used in a later analysis to assign CDR3 sequences and most-parsimonious VDJ recombination scenarios. In a later analysis, every TCR beta chain was defined by the combination of its CDR3 amino acid sequence and its V-gene family, and reads without a unique V-gene family were dropped. In a later analysis, 450 to 600 highly shared, low-generation-probability nucleotide sequences were removed to address suspected cross-contamination and a sequencing artifact. In a later analysis, a clonal expansion index for each public chain was calculated from normalized within-repertoire ranks of inferred template counts. Generation probabilities in a later analysis came from a VDJ recombination model fitted to out-of-frame rearrangements, and those results were checked against IGoR. In a later analysis, TCR-TCR, TCR-HLA and TCR-CMV co-occurrence was scored with hypergeometric tests, and a repertoire-size bias correction was applied to TCR pairs. To estimate false discovery rates, a later analysis permuted the HLA or CMV assignments 20 times. In a later analysis, co-occurring TCRs were grouped with DBSCAN, and TCRdist sequence similarity was added when clustering was performed within HLA-allele-positive subsets. For co-occurrence clustering, repertoires with fewer than 30,000 or more than 120,000 public chains were excluded, along with roughly five repertoires with anomalous nucleotide sharing. TCRdb re-hosts the immuneACCESS table, in-frame sequences only. Its copies lack some clones; in the studies checked, an unresolved V gene accounts for under half of them, and the cause for the rest is not known. From that table come the V and J calls and clone size; the DNA was used to work out D and trimming. The sample table contains about 200,000 clones; only one count was recorded for 70% to 80% of them. The ten largest account for less than 3.5% of the sample.

The cohort consisted of 670 or so healthy bone marrow donors. Cohort members were all nominally healthy when sampled, although unrecorded immune exposures were likely present. The donor tested CMV seronegative, placing the donor among the 350 to 400 seronegative members of the cohort. A peripheral blood sample was provided by each donor, and peripheral blood mononuclear cells were used for TCR beta sequencing. The Qiagen DNeasy Blood Extraction Kit was used to extract genomic DNA from the blood cell samples. This TCR was recovered from a woman aged 25 to 39 in good health and CMV-seronegative. Input material: PBMCs.

Here the CDR3 is given as CASSGLWDRDYEQYF. At the DNA level, the sequence is TGTGCCAGCAGCGGACTTTGGGACAGGGATTACGAGCAGTACTTC. The chain is made from TRBV13 and TRBJ2-7; the junction holds 9 bases that match TRBD1. The CDR3, from cysteine to phenylalanine, totals 15 residues. CDR3 DNA only is kept here, 45 bases in frame from base 1. CDR1 and CDR2 are read off the germline V gene (reference sequence) as PRHDT and FYEKMQ. From V the trimming removes 5 bases and from J it removes 4 bases, while the gene matches leave 9 bases of the junction unaccounted for.